The rows below give T cell receptor beta chains drawn from one sample of a study of metastatic and nonmetastatic thyroid tumors. TCRdb reprocessed the PCR reads via MiXCR. Here the sample spans about 22,000 clones, about a third being singletons. Sequenced material: blood. These receptors all come from a male donor with papillary thyroid cancer or a benign thyroid nodule (not recorded which). Some clones in this sample may be carry-over from other donors' samples. Both conserved end residues are part of each CDR3. A D gene is named only where the DNA matches it firmly. Some rows have no size entry. The others give once, few or many, or a class for an expanded clone.

d_call	v_call	j_call	clone_size	cdr3_aa	cdr3_nt
.	TRBV6-1	TRBJ2-7	few	CASGELESYEQYF	TGTGCCAGCGGGGAACTGGAGAGTTACGAGCAGTACTTC
.	TRBV7-2	TRBJ1-5	.	CASSPQPTDQPQHF	TGTGCCAGCAGCCCTCAACCCACAGATCAGCCCCAGCATTTT
.	TRBV19	TRBJ1-4	many	CASSTGFEKLFF	TGTGCCAGTAGTACAGGGTTTGAAAAACTGTTTTTT
.	TRBV7-9	TRBJ2-7	.	CASSLLAGWEQYF	TGTGCCAGCAGCTTACTCGCGGGATGGGAGCAGTACTTC
.	TRBV30	TRBJ1-2	.	CAWSTPSSRGYTF	TGTGCCTGGAGTACCCCGAGCAGTAGGGGCTACACCTTC
.	TRBV30	TRBJ2-7	.	CAWSPTGAEQYF	TGTGCCTGGAGTCCTACAGGAGCCGAGCAGTACTTC
.	TRBV5-1	TRBJ1-1	.	CASSFSQNTEAFF	TGCGCCAGCAGCTTTTCACAGAACACTGAAGCTTTCTTT
.	TRBV5-1	TRBJ2-7	.	CASSLVGGPYEQYF	TGCGCCAGCAGCTTGGTTGGCGGGCCCTACGAGCAGTACTTC
.	TRBV2	TRBJ1-6	.	CASSEQGRNSPLHF	TGTGCCAGCAGTGAACAGGGTAGGAATTCACCCCTCCACTTT
TRBD2	TRBV3-1	TRBJ2-3	.	CASSQDASGTSTDTQYF	TGTGCCAGCAGCCAAGACGCTAGCGGGACGAGCACAGATACGCAGTATTTT
.	TRBV20-1	TRBJ2-7	.	CSAAVLTGEQYF	TGCAGTGCTGCGGTCCTTACGGGCGAGCAGTACTTC
TRBD2	TRBV30	TRBJ2-7	.	CAWSGGGAAYEQYF	TGTGCCTGGAGTGGCGGGGGGGCCGCCTACGAGCAGTACTTC
TRBD1	TRBV20-1	TRBJ1-6	.	CSAWTGHLGYSPLHF	TGCAGTGCTTGGACAGGGCACCTAGGGTATTCACCCCTCCACTTT
TRBD1	TRBV9	TRBJ1-4	.	CASSSGQGTNNEKLFF	TGTGCCAGCAGCTCGGGACAGGGGACTAATAATGAAAAACTGTTTTTT
.	TRBV11-2	TRBJ1-3	.	CASSPQVGGGIGNTIYF	TGTGCCAGCAGCCCCCAGGTGGGAGGGGGTATCGGAAACACCATATATTTT
TRBD2	TRBV12-3/TRBV12-4	TRBJ2-7	few	CASSLQGGYYEQYF	TGTGCCAGCAGCCTTCAGGGAGGGTACTACGAGCAGTACTTC
.	TRBV5-1	TRBJ2-5	many	CASSRGTEETQYF	TGCGCCAGCTCCCGTGGGACCGAAGAGACCCAGTACTTC
.	TRBV30	TRBJ1-2	few	CAWSIGDVVGYTF	TGTGCCTGGAGTATCGGGGATGTCGTTGGCTACACCTTC
.	TRBV5-1	TRBJ2-2	.	CASSLDAGSRELFF	TGCGCCAGCAGCTTGGATGCAGGGTCAAGGGAGCTGTTTTTT
.	TRBV7-2	TRBJ2-3	many	CASSLSRRADTQYF	TGTGCCAGCAGCTTAAGCAGGCGGGCAGATACGCAGTATTTT
.	TRBV11-3	TRBJ2-7	.	CASSLDPRRQYF	TGTGCCAGCAGCTTAGATCCTAGAAGGCAGTACTTC
.	TRBV4-2	TRBJ2-2	.	CASSQEARHNTGELFF	TGTGCCAGCAGCCAAGAGGCTAGACATAACACCGGGGAGCTGTTTTTT
TRBD2	TRBV11-2	TRBJ2-6	.	CASSPRLAGGSGANVLTF	TGTGCCAGCAGCCCTCGACTAGCGGGAGGCTCTGGGGCCAACGTCCTGACTTTC
TRBD1	TRBV20-1	TRBJ1-6	medium-sized	CSATQTGDSPLHF	TGCAGTGCCACCCAGACAGGGGATTCACCCCTCCACTTT
.	TRBV4-2	TRBJ2-7	.	CASSQGGLTYEQYF	TGTGCCAGCAGCCAAGGCGGGCTTACCTACGAGCAGTACTTC
.	TRBV30	TRBJ1-4	.	CAWSPRSQSGKLFF	TGTGCCTGGAGTCCACGTAGTCAAAGCGGAAAACTGTTTTTT
.	TRBV4-2	TRBJ1-2	.	CASSLNKGTGANYGYTF	TGTGCCAGCAGCCTCAATAAAGGGACGGGAGCTAACTATGGCTACACCTTC
.	TRBV2	TRBJ1-2	few	CASRSGFFYGYTF	TGTGCCAGCAGGTCAGGGTTTTTCTATGGCTACACCTTC
.	TRBV25-1	TRBJ2-7	few	CASSELEAGSYEQYF	TGTGCCAGCAGTGAATTGGAGGCGGGGTCCTACGAGCAGTACTTC
.	TRBV5-1	TRBJ2-3	medium-sized	CASSLYGTSTDTQYF	TGCGCCAGCAGCTTGTATGGGACCAGCACAGATACGCAGTATTTT
.	TRBV28	TRBJ2-1	few	CASSLIRLPNNEQFF	TGTGCCAGCAGTTTAATCAGACTACCGAACAATGAGCAGTTCTTC
TRBD1	TRBV30	TRBJ1-3	.	CAWSTGGSGNTIYF	TGTGCCTGGAGTACAGGGGGCTCGGGAAACACCATATATTTT
.	TRBV7-6	TRBJ2-1	.	CASSSLGGTSSYNEQFF	TGTGCCAGCAGCTCCCTAGGGGGTACTAGCTCCTACAATGAGCAGTTCTTC
.	TRBV15	TRBJ1-1	medium-sized	CATSRDIRGLNTEAFF	TGTGCCACCAGCAGAGATATTCGAGGGCTCAACACTGAAGCTTTCTTT
TRBD2	TRBV20-1	TRBJ2-1	medium-sized	CSARIAGLAGVGEQFF	TGCAGTGCTAGAATTGCGGGACTAGCGGGAGTAGGTGAGCAGTTCTTC
TRBD2	TRBV6-1	TRBJ2-7	.	CASSVGEGEQYF	TGTGCCAGCAGTGTGGGGGAGGGCGAGCAGTACTTC
TRBD2	TRBV28	TRBJ2-3	.	CASRLAGSSRTDTQYF	TGTGCCAGTAGACTAGCGGGGTCCTCCCGCACAGATACGCAGTATTTT
TRBD2	TRBV12-3/TRBV12-4	TRBJ2-1	.	CASSFGGGPNEQFF	TGTGCCAGCAGTTTTGGCGGGGGGCCAAATGAGCAGTTCTTC
TRBD2	TRBV11-2	TRBJ2-7	few	CASSLVSPPGGGGQQYF	TGTGCCAGCAGCTTAGTGTCCCCCCCGGGCGGCGGGGGGCAGCAGTACTTC
TRBD1	TRBV6-5	TRBJ2-5	few	CASSYRGPSGETQYF	TGTGCCAGCAGTTACAGGGGGCCCTCGGGAGAGACCCAGTACTTC
.	TRBV2	TRBJ1-1	.	CASSGEGTTEAFF	TGTGCCAGCAGTGGGGAGGGGACCACTGAAGCTTTCTTT
.	TRBV28	TRBJ1-3	.	CASSLLGRGGVSGNTIYF	TGTGCCAGTAGTTTATTGGGACGGGGTGGGGTCTCTGGAAACACCATATATTTT
.	TRBV6-1	TRBJ2-7	.	CASSYPQGNEQYF	TGTGCCAGCTCGTATCCCCAGGGGAACGAGCAGTACTTC
TRBD1	TRBV11-2	TRBJ1-6	.	CASSSRPQGQGSNSPLHF	TGTGCCAGCAGCTCTCGCCCCCAGGGACAGGGGAGTAATTCACCCCTCCACTTT
TRBD2	TRBV5-4	TRBJ2-7	.	CASSLTSGSNNHEQYF	TGTGCCAGCAGCTTGACTAGCGGGAGTAATAACCACGAGCAGTACTTC
.	TRBV12-3/TRBV12-4	TRBJ1-1	once	CASNSQGRTEAFF	TGTGCCAGCAACTCACAGGGACGCACTGAAGCTTTCTTT
.	TRBV2	TRBJ1-4	few	CASSAIISEKLFF	TGTGCCAGCAGTGCAATCATATCTGAAAAACTGTTTTTT
.	TRBV20-1	TRBJ2-7	.	CSARGSRDYEQYF	TGCAGTGCTAGGGGGAGCCGGGATTACGAGCAGTACTTC
.	TRBV27	TRBJ2-5	.	CASSLNRDPETQYF	TGTGCCAGCAGTTTAAACAGGGACCCAGAGACCCAGTACTTC
TRBD2	TRBV29-1	TRBJ2-1	.	CSVLGLAGGEGLYNEQFF	TGCAGCGTTCTCGGACTAGCGGGGGGCGAGGGGCTATACAATGAGCAGTTCTTC
TRBD2	TRBV20-1	TRBJ2-3	.	CSARRLAGSTDTQYF	TGCAGTGCTAGAAGGCTAGCGGGAAGCACAGATACGCAGTATTTT
.	TRBV20-1	TRBJ2-3	many	CSAILPTSIDTQYF	TGCAGTGCTATACTCCCTACTAGCATAGATACGCAGTATTTT
TRBD1	TRBV10-3	TRBJ1-1	.	CAISRQGAVGTEAFF	TGTGCCATCAGTAGACAGGGGGCTGTTGGCACTGAAGCTTTCTTT
TRBD2	TRBV7-6	TRBJ2-5	many	CASSLRGGLAGSSQATQYF	TGTGCCAGCAGCTTACGGGGGGGGTTAGCGGGAAGCTCCCAGGCGACCCAGTACTTC
.	TRBV7-2	TRBJ1-2	.	CASSQATENIGYTF	TGTGCCAGCAGCCAGGCTACCGAGAATATAGGCTACACCTTC
.	TRBV3-1	TRBJ1-1	.	CASSRVPNTEAFF	TGTGCCAGCAGTCGGGTACCGAACACTGAAGCTTTCTTT
.	TRBV30	TRBJ2-4	.	CAWSVSRIAKNIQYF	TGTGCCTGGAGTGTTTCCCGGATAGCCAAAAACATTCAGTACTTC
.	TRBV27	TRBJ2-2	.	CASRRRTMTGDTGELFF	TGTGCCAGCAGACGGAGGACTATGACAGGAGACACCGGGGAGCTGTTTTTT
.	TRBV3-1	TRBJ1-2	.	CASSQGTTYGYTF	TGTGCCAGCAGCCAAGGGACAACTTATGGCTACACCTTC